This T cell receptor (beta chain) was captured in a study of T cell responses to AZD1222 COVID-19 vaccine. This clone was counted once. Its target is not known. Assay used: immunoSEQ multiplex PCR; TCRdb lists only in-frame clones, some missing. The sample carries 70,000 to 95,000 clones, about 86% recorded once. The germline CDR1 and CDR2 sequences are LGHNA and YNFKEQ. V was clipped by 0 bases and J by 4 bases; unmatched bases: 7. This CDR3 contains 17 residues. Whole-study findings and limits: Spike-specific TCR breadth and depth were elevated following two AZD1222 doses. Clonal diversity was possibly underestimated; the donors were predominantly white British and more often female. Baseline seropositivity occurred in only a handful of AZD1222 recipients. There were vaccine-associated CD4 TCRs across spike, dominant at 160-218 and 743-854.

This sample comprised peripheral blood, obtained 28 days after the second AZD1222 dose. The sequence derives from an adult who received the AZD1222 COVID-19 vaccine. The chain is built from TRBV4-2 and TRBJ2-2, with 8 bases fitting TRBD2. CDR3 residues: CASSQDGRAGGTGELFF. CDR3 DNA: TGTGCCAGCAGCCAAGATGGGCGGGCGGGGGGCACCGGGGAGCTGTTTTTT.